One sample yielded the 25 T cell receptor beta chains listed below, sequenced in a study of breast tumors, draining lymph nodes, adjacent tissues. Using its own MiXCR run on the multiplex PCR reads, TCRdb lists one record per CDR3 protein. The sample lists around 150,000 distinct CDR3 sequences, about 22% seen once, with 2.5% to 3% in the top ten. Samples came from axillary lymph nodes draining the breast cancer. The sample consisted of axillary lymph node tissue. These receptors were taken from a female donor with breast cancer. Some clones in this sample may be carry-over from other donors' samples.

Comments on this clonotype: A read error is possible here, since a much larger clone lies one base away. CDR3 sequence: CASSFLASGEQLF. The CDR3 DNA sequence: TGTGCCAGCAGCTTCTTGGCATCTGGTGAGCAGCTCTTC. V gene TRBV7-7 combines with J gene TRBJ2-1, with D unresolved. CDR1 and CDR2 from the germline V gene are SSHAT and FNYEAQ (reference sequence). This CDR3 is built from 13 residues. The whole variable domain, filled in from reference TRBV7-7 and TRBJ2-1, reads GAGVSQSPRYKVTKRGQDVTLRCDPISSHATLYWYQQALGQGPEFLTYFNYEAQPDKSGLPSDRFSAERPEGSISTLTIQRTEQRDSAMYRCASSFLASGEQLFGPGTRLTVL.

To note about this clonotype: The junction departs from germline at one end; a sequencing error may be responsible. This rearrangement joins TRBV7-2 to TRBJ2-5; tentatively, D is TRBD2 (5 bases). The CDR3 spans 15 residues. CDR1 is SGHTA and CDR2 is FQGNSA in the germline V gene. This CDR3 reads CASSRTGGSQETRYF. The CDR3 bases are TGTGCCAGCAGTCGGACTGGCGGCAGTCAAGAGACCCGGTACTTC.

This clonotype appeared many times. This sequence joins TRBV9 and TRBJ1-6, with D tentatively TRBD1 (5 bases). Germline assignment: CDR1 SGDLS and CDR2 YYNGEE. The CDR3 loop spans 15 amino acids. V shed 0 bases and J shed 10 bases, with 14 bases lying between them. Here the CDR3 DNA reads TGTGCCAGCAGCGTAGGGGGCCAGTCGCGGTCACCCCTCCACTTT. It specifies CASSVGGQSRSPLHF.

There are a few counts of this clonotype. V usage is TRBV20-1 and J usage is TRBJ1-2; D unclear. The CDR3 length is 14 residues. V was trimmed by 1 base and J by 2 bases, leaving 11 bases between them. Germline loops: CDR1 DFQATT, CDR2 SNEGSKA (reference sequence). The CDR3 coding sequence is TGCAGTGCTAGAGGTCTGGCGGCAAACTATGGCTACACCTTC. Its translation is CSARGLAANYGYTF.

This clonotype was counted at least ten times. The V gene is TRBV14, the J gene TRBJ2-3, with 7 bases aligning to TRBD1. Germline assignment: CDR1 SGHDN and CDR2 FVKESK. V was pared by 1 base and J by 0 bases, with 1 base of the junction left unmatched. This CDR3 has 15 residues. The CDR3 sequence: CASSQGDRSTDTQYF. The DNA of the CDR3 is TGTGCCAGCAGCCAAGGGGACAGAAGCACAGATACGCAGTATTTT.

This clonotype showed up many times. The chain links TRBV20-1 to TRBJ2-7; D might be TRBD1 or TRBD2, each matching 5 bases. The V end was cut by 5 bases, the J end by 0 bases, with 11 bases between. The germline V gene has CDR1 DFQATT and CDR2 SNEGSKA (reference sequence). This CDR3 spans 13 amino acids. Written as DNA, the CDR3 is TGCAGTGCTGGTGGGGACGGCTCCTACGAGCAGTACTTC. It translates to CSAGGDGSYEQYF.

On this clonotype itself: It may be a read error: a sequence one base away is much more abundant. CDR3 in DNA: TGTGCCAGCAGCCCCGAAAGTTTGAGACGTGGCTACGCCTTC. Translating gives CASSPESLRRGYAF. The V and J genes are TRBV14 and TRBJ1-2; D is unresolved. The germline CDR1 and CDR2 sequences are SGHDN and FVKESK. CDR3 length: 14 residues. The entire variable domain, with the rest obtained from reference TRBV14 and TRBJ1-2, is as follows: EAGVTQFPSHSVIEKGQTVTLRCDPISGHDNLYWYRRVMGKEIKFLLHFVKESKQDESGMPNNRFLAERTGGTYSTLKVQPAELEDSGVYFCASSPESLRRGYAFGSGTRLTVV.

The genes are TRBV12-3 or TRBV12-4 and TRBJ1-4; TRBD1 matches at 9 bases. The CDR3 loop spans 14 amino acids. Unmatched junction bases numbered 4, after V lost 6 bases and J lost 5 bases. CDR3 DNA sequence: TGTGCCAGCAGATCCGGGACAGGGAATGAAAAACTGTTTTTT. Protein: CASRSGTGNEKLFF.

There are many counts of this clonotype. The chain couples TRBV19 to TRBJ2-1; 8 bases are a match to TRBD2. V shed 3 bases, J shed 3 bases, and the junction held 10 bases outside the gene matches. Germline V gene data show CDR1 as LNHDA and CDR2 as SQIVND (reference sequence). The CDR3 runs to 17 residues. CDR3 DNA: TGTGCCAGTAGTATCACTCCAGCGGGAGTGGGCTACAATGAGCAGTTCTTC. Translation: CASSITPAGVGYNEQFF.

This clonotype was picked up many times. The V gene is TRBV30, the J gene TRBJ2-3; D is uncertain. CDR3 length: 14 amino acids. Deletions cut 2 bases from V and 2 bases from J, with 11 bases between. Germline lookup yields CDR1 GTSNPN and CDR2 SVGIG (reference sequence). The CDR3, as DNA: TGTGCCTGGAGTCGAGGAAGCGACACAGATACGCAGTATTTT. It translates to CAWSRGSDTDTQYF.

This clonotype was recorded many times. This chain joins TRBV15 and TRBJ2-7; 10 bases fit TRBD1. CDR3 length: 16 amino acids. Germline V gives CDR1 LNHNV, CDR2 YYDKDF (reference sequence). V dropped 0 bases and J dropped 5; count of bases not matched to a gene: 7. For the CDR3, the DNA is TGTGCCACCAGCAGAGAGTTAGGGACAGGGGTCCACGAGCAGTACTTC. Protein sequence: CATSRELGTGVHEQYF.

This clonotype was observed many times. This chain links TRBV7-9 with TRBJ1-2; 8 positions match TRBD1. V trimming: 6 bases; J trimming: 2 bases; junction bases outside the gene matches: 5. Germline assignment: CDR1 SEHNR and CDR2 FQNEAQ (reference sequence). This CDR3 has 14 amino acids. For the CDR3, the DNA is TGTGCCAGCAGTCAGGGGGCGCAGAACTATGGCTACACCTTC. Translating it yields CASSQGAQNYGYTF.

Only one count was recorded for this clonotype. The chain links TRBV3-1 to TRBJ1-3; 7 nucleotides align to TRBD1. Germline CDR1 reads LGHDT; CDR2 reads YNNKEL (reference sequence). The ends lost 4 bases at V and 12 bases at J; junction bases unmatched: 15. CDR3 length: 15 amino acids. The CDR3 bases are TGTGCCAGCAGCCGGGGACAGTTACTGGATCAAGGCATATATTTT. Protein: CASSRGQLLDQGIYF.

About this clonotype: A much more abundant neighbour one base away suggests this may be a read error. The chain joins TRBV6-5 to TRBJ2-1, with 7 bases fitting TRBD2. From germline, CDR1 is MNHEY and CDR2 SVGAGI. CDR3 length: 16 residues. This CDR3 is CASSLTSQSSYKEQFF. CDR3 DNA: TGTGCCAGCAGCCTGACTAGCCAGAGCTCCTACAAGGAGCAGTTCTTC.

This clonotype was counted at least ten times. V usage is TRBV4-2 and J usage is TRBJ2-7, with TRBD2 as a possible D gene (5 bases). The CDR3 has 13 residues. V gave up 0 bases and J gave up 3 bases, with 6 bases separating them. Germline CDR1 is LGHNA and CDR2 is YNFKEQ. CDR3 sequence: CASSQDRDYEQYF. DNA of the CDR3: TGTGCCAGCAGCCAAGATCGGGACTACGAGCAGTACTTC.

About this clonotype: This sequence may be a read error, since a much larger clone differs from it by one base. J is TRBJ2-2 and V is TRBV7-6; possible D gene TRBD2, 6 bases. The CDR3 sequence is 16 residues long. Germline V gene sequence: CDR1 SGHVS, CDR2 FNYEAQ. The CDR3 DNA follows: TGTGCCAGCAGCCTAGGGTTCGGGAGTGCCACCGGGAAGCTGTTTTTT. Residues: CASSLGFGSATGKLFF.

This clonotype has ten or more counts. The J gene is TRBJ2-5, the V gene TRBV15; D possibly matches TRBD1 or TRBD2 (5 bases each). Trimming took off 0 bases at V and 4 bases at J, with 15 bases between the two ends. This CDR3 region has 16 residues. Germline V gives CDR1 LNHNV, CDR2 YYDKDF (reference sequence). In DNA, the CDR3 is TGTGCCACCAGCAGAGAGGCGAGGGGTGGAGGAGAGACCCAGTACTTC. This encodes CATSREARGGGETQYF.

In regard to this clonotype: This sequence may be a read error, since a much larger clone differs from it by one base. The rearrangement uses TRBV2 and TRBJ2-1; possibly TRBD1 for D (5 bases). The CDR3 spans 16 residues. From germline, CDR1 is SNHLY and CDR2 FYNNEI. The CDR3: CASSEYPGMAYSEQFF. The CDR3 nucleotides read TGTGCCAGCAGTGAATACCCAGGGATGGCCTACAGTGAGCAGTTCTTC.

This clonotype was seen once. This may come from a read error, since a much larger clone is one base off. The chain links TRBV19 to TRBJ2-1, with 14 bases that match TRBD2. The germline CDR1 and CDR2 sequences are LNHDA and SQIVND (reference sequence). The CDR3 is made up of 16 amino acids. CDR3 coding DNA: TGTGCCAGTAGGCGCCGGGGGACTAGCGGGGGCAATGAGCAGATCTTC. This encodes CASRRRGTSGGNEQIF.

This clonotype was observed at least ten times. The chain joins TRBV6-5 to TRBJ2-7; 10 nucleotides match TRBD1. The CDR3 length is 13 residues. CDR1 and CDR2 from the germline V gene are MNHEY and SVGAGI. The V and J ends lost 8 bases and 2 bases, in that order; junction bases with no gene match: 3. The CDR3 DNA reads as TGTGCCAGCGGGACAGGGGCCACCTACGAGCAGTACTTC. Its translation is CASGTGATYEQYF.

With respect to this clonotype: At one of its ends the junction is not consistent with the germline gene, which may arise from a read error. The chain combines TRBV5-1 with TRBJ2-2; D possibly corresponds to TRBD2 (6 bases). The CDR3 is 14 residues long. Per the germline V gene, CDR1 is SGHRS and CDR2 is YFSETQ. The CDR3 coding sequence is TGCGCCAGCAGCTTGGGACTAGACACCGGGGGGCTGTTTTTT. Amino acids: CASSLGLDTGGLFF.

In this sample, this clonotype turned up many times. The gene calls are TRBV20-1 and TRBJ1-6, with D tentatively TRBD1 (5 bases). Germline V gene sequence: CDR1 DFQATT, CDR2 SNEGSKA (reference sequence). The CDR3 is made up of 14 amino acids. V was trimmed by 0 bases and J by 9 bases, leaving 12 bases between them. The CDR3 protein is CSARDYEGSSPLHF. The CDR3 DNA reads as TGCAGTGCTAGAGATTATGAGGGGAGTTCACCCCTCCACTTT.

This clonotype was counted ten times or more. The V call is TRBV20-1, the J call TRBJ2-3; the match to TRBD2 covers 7 bases. Per the germline V gene, CDR1 is DFQATT and CDR2 is SNEGSKA (reference sequence). CDR3 size: 17 residues. After removal of 5 bases from V and 0 bases from J, the junction contained 14 bases not matched to a gene. CDR3 residues: CSALGWERGASTDTQYF. The CDR3 coding sequence is TGCAGTGCTCTAGGGTGGGAGCGGGGCGCTAGCACAGATACGCAGTATTTT.

The V and J genes are TRBV28 and TRBJ1-5, with D perhaps matching TRBD1 (5 bases). Trimming took off 2 bases at V and 6 bases at J, with 11 bases between the two ends. The germline gives CDR1 MDHEN, CDR2 SYDVKM. The CDR3 sequence is 14 residues long. CDR3 sequence: CASSLSGDGQPQHF. DNA for the CDR3: TGTGCCAGCAGTTTAAGCGGGGACGGTCAGCCCCAGCATTTT.

This clonotype came up many times. The chain couples TRBV10-2 to TRBJ1-2; D call uncertain. V dropped 5 bases and J dropped 7 bases, with 11 bases sitting between them. The CDR3 has 12 amino acids. The germline CDR1 and CDR2 sequences are WSHSY and SAAADI. In nucleotides, the CDR3 is TGCGCCAGCAGTCCGAGATACGTTGGCTACACCTTC. This codes for CASSPRYVGYTF.